This T cell receptor beta chain was identified in a study of T-cell memory formation after mild COVID-19. The CDR3 is 13 amino acids. Germline V CDR1 and CDR2: SGHDT, YYEEEE. Trimming left V 4 bases short and J 5 bases short, with 12 bases between. Only one count was recorded for this clonotype. The antigen is not known. Study observations and caveats: Contracting clones localized mainly to CM and EM when CD4+ and mainly to EMRA when CD8+. Pre-infection memory held some responding clones, suggesting pre-existing cross-reactive T cells responded. CD4/CD8 balance held among clones contracting day 15 to 85, and later expanders leaned CD4+.

Using constant-segment primers, 5'RACE produced TCR alpha and TCR beta cDNA libraries carrying sample barcodes and UMIs. One entry per CDR3 protein results from TCRdb running MiXCR on the 5' RACE reads. Seen here are about 470,000 distinct CDR3 sequences, approximately 18% observed once, and the top ten hold approximately 13%. The sample was PBMCs or a T cell subset sorted from them (not recorded which). J is TRBJ1-1 and V is TRBV5-6, with a tentative D call TRBD1 (5 bases). This clonotype was sampled from an adult woman who had mild COVID-19 (a few samples of this study predate the infection). Cell type and time point are not known. In DNA form, the CDR3 reads TGTGCCAGCAGCACACCCCCAGGGACTGAAGCTTTCTTT. Protein sequence: CASSTPPGTEAFF.